This T cell receptor (beta chain) was retrieved from a study of blood T cell repertoires in COVID-19 (dated by TCRdb to the early 2020s). Background on the whole study: Collaborator samples came from the United States, Italy and Spain and covered acute and convalescent phases of COVID-19. The material from the prospective study consisted of cDNA or gDNA derived from T cells, B-cell-depleted T cells, or PBMCs. Where HLA class I and class II types were available, the types were taken from metadata supplied by the sample provider, not from assay-based typing. A de-identified subject ID, COVID-19 status, age in years and sex were almost always included in the sample metadata. Subjects who had been exposed to COVID-19, were actively infected with it, or had recovered from it provided the deeply sampled blood TCRbeta repertoires that made up the dataset. The repertoires were released in a freely available public database meant as a resource for research on the immune response to SARS-CoV-2. The samples were drawn from two sources: the first 160 participants of the ongoing ImmuneRACE study, and some 1,300 subjects contributed by 6 global collaborators. Summary of the overall study and its limitations: Clinical and demographic metadata were provided uncurated, with the amount varying by source and participant.

A second Seattle source provided samples from volunteer blood donors who had recovered from COVID-19. The collaborating institutions used their own protocols to collect whole blood in K2EDTA tubes. For TCRbeta analysis, collaborator samples were shipped as frozen whole blood, as isolated PBMCs, or as DNA extracted from either sample type. Comments on this clone: Its antigen remains unidentified. No base qualities exist here, and no much larger clone lies one base off it.

TCRbeta CDR3 regions were amplified from genomic DNA by means of the immunoSEQ Assay, a bias-controlled multiplex PCR. For the original study's pipeline: Nucleated cell counts per sample were estimated from amplification of reference gene primers within the assay. Sequence reads were collapsed and filtered to measure the absolute abundance of every unique TCRbeta CDR3 rearrangement. For each sample, productive Simpson clonality was calculated by taking the square root of Simpson's diversity index across productive rearrangements. In its TCRdb copy, this immuneACCESS table keeps in-frame sequences only and misses some clones. Where compared with another copy, unresolved V genes explain less than half of these, and the others have no known cause. V and J calls and clone size come straight from that table; D and trimming were deduced from the DNA. This sample is represented by 95,000 to 120,000 clones; approximately 90% of them were singletons. Together, the top ten hold 8% to 8.5% of the sample.

CDR3 length: 19 amino acids, cysteine to phenylalanine. Just CDR3 DNA is preserved here, 57 bases in frame from base 1. After removal of 3 bases from V and 6 bases from J, the junction retains 20 bases not matched to a gene. CDR1 and CDR2 (SGHVS, FNYEAQ) derive from the germline V gene. The sequence was collected from a woman in her 70s who had recovered from COVID-19. The receptor chain draws on TRBV7-6 and TRBJ2-7; 10 of the junction bases match TRBD2. Sequencing used peripheral blood. CDR3 loop: CASSFTSGIDLWLRAEQYF. The nucleotide sequence reads TGTGCCAGCAGCTTCACTAGCGGGATCGACCTTTGGCTCCGGGCCGAGCAGTACTTC.